The entry below gives a single TCR beta chain sequence along with its context. It was cDNA, reverse transcribed from extracted RNA, that served as the sequencing template. The protocol was immunoSEQ multiplex PCR, while the TCRdb copy is restricted to in-frame clones and leaves out a portion. The table records about 180,000 clones, roughly 66% of them present only once. This specimen comes from a study of CD8+ T cells in alopecia areata. Overall study: Tofacitinib exposure lasted 6 to 18 months, followed by 6 months off drug.

Germline CDR1 and CDR2: SNHLY and FYNNEI. The CDR3 spans 14 residues. V gave up 6 bases and J gave up 4 bases, with 15 bases separating them. The chain carries TRBV2 and TRBJ1-1; D might be TRBD1 (5 bases). This clonotype was obtained from a human donor with alopecia areata. The sequencing used CD8+ T cells sorted from blood, collected at week 0. The CDR3 DNA is TGTGCCAGCAGACCAGGTGGGGGACGCACTGAAGCTTTCTTT. Its protein product is CASRPGGGRTEAFF.